This note documents a single TCR beta chain sequence. Its antigen is unidentified. These data belong to a study of blood T cells in healthy people across ages. Study-level points and caveats: Higher diversity, along with more naive CD4+ cells, distinguished long-lived donors from aged donors.

Combining a sample-barcoded 5' primer with a J-beta primer mix, a second PCR ran for about 7 to 11 cycles. Each cDNA molecule carried a tag from a template-switch adaptor that contained 12 random nucleotides. Each CDR3 protein is one row after TCRdb ran MiXCR on the 5' RACE reads. This sample has 800,000 to 1,000,000 distinct CDR3 sequences, with roughly 48% found just once. Specimen: blood. This TCR was recovered from a man in his thirties or forties in good health.

In DNA form, the CDR3 reads TGTGCCAGCAGCTCCGGAGCGGGGGCGAATAGCAATCAGCCCCAGCATTTT. Translating gives CASSSGAGANSNQPQHF. The chain links TRBV7-6 to TRBJ1-5; D possibly corresponds to TRBD1 (6 bases). V lost 4 bases and J 0 bases, leaving 16 bases between the germline ends. The CDR3 consists of 17 residues. The V gene's germline CDR1 is SGHVS and CDR2 FNYEAQ. The entire variable domain, with the rest obtained from reference TRBV7-6 and TRBJ1-5, is as follows: GAGVSQSPRYKVTKRGQDVALRCDPISGHVSLYWYRQALGQGPEFLTYFNYEAQQDKSGLPNDRFSAERPEGSISTLTIQRTEQRDSAMYRCASSSGAGANSNQPQHFGDGTRLSIL.